This T cell receptor (beta chain) was identified in a study of T-cell memory formation after mild COVID-19. Overall study: In these data, TCR clusters were largely donor specific. Study results and limitations: Clones shrinking between day 15 and 85 showed a balanced CD4/CD8 split, and those that grew later tilted toward CD4+. CD4+ contracting clones were found mainly in CM and EM, and CD8+ ones in EMRA.

TCRalpha and TCRbeta libraries used 5'RACE with constant-segment primers and UMIs. TCRdb re-analysed the 5' RACE reads in MiXCR, keeping a single row per CDR3 protein. The sample consists of around 200,000 distinct CDR3 sequences, 16% of them appearing once. Worth noting for this clonotype: Antigen unknown.

The source material was PBMCs or a T cell subset sorted from them (not recorded which). The source of this sequence is an adult woman who had mild COVID-19 (a few samples of this study predate the infection). Cell type and time point are not known.

This CDR3 reads CASSSEGFGANVLTF. The CDR3, as DNA: TGTGCCAGCAGCTCCGAAGGGTTTGGGGCCAACGTCCTGACTTTC. The rearrangement links TRBV7-2 to TRBJ2-6, with no clear D. This CDR3 has 15 residues. Looked up from germline, CDR1 is SGHTA and CDR2 is FQGNSA. Trimming left V 4 bases short and J 3 bases short, with 10 bases between.